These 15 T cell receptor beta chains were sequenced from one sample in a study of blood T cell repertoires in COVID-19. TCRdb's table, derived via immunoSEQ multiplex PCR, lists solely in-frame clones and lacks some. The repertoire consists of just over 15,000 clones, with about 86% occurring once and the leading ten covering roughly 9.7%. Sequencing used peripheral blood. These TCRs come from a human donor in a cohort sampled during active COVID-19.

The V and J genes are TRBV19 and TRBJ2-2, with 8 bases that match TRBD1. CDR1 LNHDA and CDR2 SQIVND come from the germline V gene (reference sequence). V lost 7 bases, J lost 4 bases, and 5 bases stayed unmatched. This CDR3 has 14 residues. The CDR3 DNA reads TGTGCCAGTAATAACAGGGGGAGCACCGGGGAGCTGTTTTTT. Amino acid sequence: CASNNRGSTGELFF.

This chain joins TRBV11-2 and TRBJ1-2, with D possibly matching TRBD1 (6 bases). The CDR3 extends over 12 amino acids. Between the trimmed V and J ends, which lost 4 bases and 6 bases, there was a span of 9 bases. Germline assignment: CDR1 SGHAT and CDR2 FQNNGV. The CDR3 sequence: CASSSEGDGYTF. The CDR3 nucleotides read TGTGCCAGCAGCTCTGAGGGGGATGGCTACACCTTC.

In nucleotides, the CDR3 is TGTGCCAGCTCACCAGACAGGAACTATGGCTACACCTTC. It codes for CASSPDRNYGYTF. The V call is TRBV18, the J call TRBJ1-2; perhaps TRBD1 as D (6 bases). The V end was cut by 2 bases, the J end by 2 bases, with 6 bases between. Germline CDR1 and CDR2: KGHSH and LQKENI. This CDR3 has 13 residues.

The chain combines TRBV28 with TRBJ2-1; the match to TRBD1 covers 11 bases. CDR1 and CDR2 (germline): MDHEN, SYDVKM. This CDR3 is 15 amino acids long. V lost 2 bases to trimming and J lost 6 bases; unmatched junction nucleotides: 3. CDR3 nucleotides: TGTGCCAGCAGTTTACCCGGGACAGGGGGCAATGAGCAGTTCTTC. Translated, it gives CASSLPGTGGNEQFF.

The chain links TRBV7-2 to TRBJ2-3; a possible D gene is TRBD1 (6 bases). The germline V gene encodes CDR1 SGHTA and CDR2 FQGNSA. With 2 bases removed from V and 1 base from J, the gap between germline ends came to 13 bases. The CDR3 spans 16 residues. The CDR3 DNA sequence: TGTGCCAGCAGCTTAAGAAGGACAGTCCGCACAGATACGCAGTATTTT. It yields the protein CASSLRRTVRTDTQYF.

DNA of the CDR3: TGCGCCAGCAGCCAATGGGCCAACTATGGCTACACCTTC. It is translated as CASSQWANYGYTF. V gene TRBV4-3 combines with J gene TRBJ1-2, with unresolved D. Trimming removed 2 bases from V and 2 bases from J, with 6 bases in between. CDR3 length: 13 residues. Germline V lookup: CDR1 LGHNA, CDR2 YSLEER.

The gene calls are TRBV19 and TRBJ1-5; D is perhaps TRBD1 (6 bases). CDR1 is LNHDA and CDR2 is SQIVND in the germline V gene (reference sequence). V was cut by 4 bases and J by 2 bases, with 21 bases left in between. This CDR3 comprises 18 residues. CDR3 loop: CASSTPEWEQGRNQPQHF. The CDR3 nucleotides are TGTGCCAGTAGTACCCCAGAGTGGGAACAGGGACGCAATCAGCCCCAGCATTTT.

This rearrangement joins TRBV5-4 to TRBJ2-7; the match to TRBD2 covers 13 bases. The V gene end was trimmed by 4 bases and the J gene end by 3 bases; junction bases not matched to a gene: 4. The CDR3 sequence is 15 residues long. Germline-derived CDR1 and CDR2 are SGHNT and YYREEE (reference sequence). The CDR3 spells CASSRLAGGIYEQYF. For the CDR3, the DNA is TGTGCCAGCAGCCGACTAGCGGGAGGAATCTACGAGCAGTACTTC.

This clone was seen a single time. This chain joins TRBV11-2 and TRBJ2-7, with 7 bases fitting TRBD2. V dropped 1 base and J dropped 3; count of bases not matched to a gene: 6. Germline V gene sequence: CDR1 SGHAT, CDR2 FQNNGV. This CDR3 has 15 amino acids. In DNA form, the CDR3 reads TGTGCCAGCAGCTTAGTACGCGGGAGCATCTACGAGCAGTACTTC. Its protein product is CASSLVRGSIYEQYF.

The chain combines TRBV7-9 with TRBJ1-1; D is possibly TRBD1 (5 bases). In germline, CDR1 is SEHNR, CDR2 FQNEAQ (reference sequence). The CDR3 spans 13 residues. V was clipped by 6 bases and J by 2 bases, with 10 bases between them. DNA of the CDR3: TGTGCCAGCAGTACAGGATTTAACACTGAAGCTTTCTTT. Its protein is CASSTGFNTEAFF.

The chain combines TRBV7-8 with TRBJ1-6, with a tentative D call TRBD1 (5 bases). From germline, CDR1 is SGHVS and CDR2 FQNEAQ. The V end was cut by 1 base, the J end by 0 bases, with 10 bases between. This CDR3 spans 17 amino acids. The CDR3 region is CASSLGGGNSYNSPLHF. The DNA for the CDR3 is TGTGCCAGCAGCTTAGGGGGGGGGAACTCCTATAATTCACCCCTCCACTTT.

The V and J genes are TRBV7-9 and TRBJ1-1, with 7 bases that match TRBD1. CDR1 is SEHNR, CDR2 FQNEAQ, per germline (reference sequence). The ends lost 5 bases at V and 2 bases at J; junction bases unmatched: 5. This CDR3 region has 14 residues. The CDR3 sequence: CASSPRQGNTEAFF. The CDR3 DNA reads TGTGCCAGCAGCCCCCGACAGGGAAACACTGAAGCTTTCTTT.

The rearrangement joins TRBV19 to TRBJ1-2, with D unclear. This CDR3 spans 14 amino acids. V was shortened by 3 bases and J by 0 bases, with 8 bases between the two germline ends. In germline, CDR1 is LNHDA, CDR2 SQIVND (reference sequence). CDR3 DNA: TGTGCCAGTAGTATCCAGGCCGCTAACTATGGCTACACCTTC. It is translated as CASSIQAANYGYTF. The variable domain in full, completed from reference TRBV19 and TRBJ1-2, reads DGGITQSPKYLFRKEGQNVTLSCEQNLNHDAMYWYRQDPGQGLRLIYYSQIVNDFQKGDIAEGYSVSREKKESFPLTVTSAQKNPTAFYLCASSIQAANYGYTFGSGTRLTVV.

The CDR3 DNA reads as TGTGCCAGCAGCCAAGATCGGTCGGGGGGTGAGCAGTTCTTC. Encoded protein: CASSQDRSGGEQFF. This rearrangement joins TRBV3-1 (or the pseudogene TRBV3-2) to TRBJ2-1, with 7 bases matching TRBD2. Per germline, CDR1 LGHDT and CDR2 YNNKEL (reference sequence). The CDR3 contains 14 residues. Trimming at V came to 0 bases and at J to 9 bases, leaving 5 bases not matched to a gene.

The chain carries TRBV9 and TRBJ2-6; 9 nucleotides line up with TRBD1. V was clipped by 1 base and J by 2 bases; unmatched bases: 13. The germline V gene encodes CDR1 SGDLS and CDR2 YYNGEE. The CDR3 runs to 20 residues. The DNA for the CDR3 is TGTGCCAGCAGCGTAAAGGTTTGGGACAGGGACATTACTGGGGCCAACGTCCTGACTTTC. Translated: CASSVKVWDRDITGANVLTF. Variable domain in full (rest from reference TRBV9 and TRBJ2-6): DSGVTQTPKHLITATGQRVTLRCSPRSGDLSVYWYQQSLDQGLQFLIQYYNGEERAKGNILERFSAQQFPDLHSELNLSSLELGDSALYFCASSVKVWDRDITGANVLTFGAGSRLTVL.